The 9 T cell receptor beta chains below all came from one sample that was sequenced in a study of cytomegalovirus exposure and HLA in healthy donors. Generated by immunoSEQ multiplex PCR, the TCRdb table keeps only in-frame clones and is missing some. Of more than 100,000 clones listed, more than 70% were seen once; the top ten hold about 1.5%. Specimen: PBMCs. These receptors were collected from a man aged 25-45 years in good health and CMV-seronegative.

This clone was detected only once. The V call is TRBV7-9, the J call TRBJ1-3, with 9 bases aligning to TRBD1. The germline CDR1 and CDR2 sequences are SEHNR and FQNEAQ (reference sequence). The CDR3 length is 19 residues. J gave up 0 bases and V 5 bases, and 14 bases lay outside the gene matches. CDR3 DNA sequence: TGTGCCAGCAGCGGCGGGACAGGGCTTTTGATCAGCTCTGGAAACACCATATATTTT. This translates into CASSGGTGLLISSGNTIYF.

This chain joins TRBV29-1 and TRBJ2-1, with 8 bases identical to TRBD2. Germline V CDR1 and CDR2: SQVTM, ANQGSEA. V was clipped by 7 bases and J by 8 bases; unmatched bases: 13. The CDR3 extends over 14 amino acids. The CDR3 bases are TGCAGCGGCCTACTAGCGGAAAGGGGGGATGAGCAGTTCTTC. The encoded protein is CSGLLAERGDEQFF.

This clone was counted once. This chain links TRBV11-2 with TRBJ1-2; D perhaps matches TRBD1 (6 bases). The CDR3 spans 15 residues. CDR1 and CDR2 (germline): SGHAT, FQNNGV. Trimming left V 5 bases short and J 1 base short, with 14 bases between. CDR3 in amino acids: CASSPGTYLNYGYTF. CDR3 coding DNA: TGTGCCAGCAGCCCCGGGACATACCTTAACTATGGCTACACCTTC. Complete variable domain (other parts from reference TRBV11-2 and TRBJ1-2): EAGVAQSPRYKIIEKRQSVAFWCNPISGHATLYWYQQILGQGPKLLIQFQNNGVVDDSQLPKDRFSAERLKGVDSTLKIQPAKLEDSAVYLCASSPGTYLNYGYTFGSGTRLTVV.

This clone was seen a single time. The chain joins TRBV5-1 to TRBJ2-7; TRBD1 agrees at 11 bases. Germline CDR1 SGHRS, CDR2 YFSETQ. With V trimmed by 0 bases and J by 6 bases, 2 bases remained unmatched. The CDR3 sequence is 14 residues long. CDR3 coding DNA: TGCGCCAGCAGCTTGGACGGACAGGGGGCCGAGCAGTACTTC. Amino acid sequence: CASSLDGQGAEQYF.

V is TRBV6-5 and J is TRBJ2-2, with 7 bases lining up with TRBD2. Germline V gene data show CDR1 as MNHEY and CDR2 as SVGAGI. V was clipped by 6 bases and J by 2 bases; unmatched bases: 3. The CDR3 extends over 14 amino acids. The CDR3 DNA reads as TGTGCCAGCAGCAGGGACTACAACACCGGGGAGCTGTTTTTT. Its translation: CASSRDYNTGELFF.

The V and J genes are TRBV5-1 and TRBJ2-7, with 11 nucleotides matching TRBD2. Trimming cost V 0 bases and J 12 bases; bases outside gene matches: 8. Germline V gene lookup returns CDR1 SGHRS and CDR2 YFSETQ. There are 14 residues in the CDR3. The DNA of the CDR3 is TGCGCCAGCAGCTTGGGTCTAGCGGGAGGTGTTCCGTACTTC. This encodes CASSLGLAGGVPYF. Looking up the rest from reference TRBV5-1 and TRBJ2-7 gives the full variable domain: KAGVTQTPRYLIKTRGQQVTLSCSPISGHRSVSWYQQTPGQGLQFLFEYFSETQRNKGNFPGRFSGRQFSNSRSEMNVSTLELGDSALYLCASSLGLAGGVPYFGPGTRLTVT.

CDR3 coding DNA: TGCGCCAGCAGCTTGAGAGGGGGTCGGCATGAAAAACTGTTTTTT. Its protein product is CASSLRGGRHEKLFF. The genes are TRBV5-1 and TRBJ1-4, with a weak D call TRBD1 (6 bases). From germline, CDR1 is SGHRS and CDR2 YFSETQ. The CDR3 length is 15 residues. V gave up 1 base and J gave up 6 bases, with 13 bases separating them.

This chain links TRBV11-2 with TRBJ2-1; D is uncertain. There are 15 residues in the CDR3. Germline lookup yields CDR1 SGHAT and CDR2 FQNNGV. V lost 2 bases, J lost 8 bases, and 16 bases lay in between. CDR3 DNA: TGTGCCAGCAGCTTAACGGTCATCCGGTTAGATGAGCAGTTCTTC. This translates into CASSLTVIRLDEQFF. Drawing the rest from reference TRBV11-2 and TRBJ2-1, the complete variable domain is EAGVAQSPRYKIIEKRQSVAFWCNPISGHATLYWYQQILGQGPKLLIQFQNNGVVDDSQLPKDRFSAERLKGVDSTLKIQPAKLEDSAVYLCASSLTVIRLDEQFFGPGTRLTVL.

The gene calls are TRBV29-1 and TRBJ1-2; TRBD1 might be the D (6 bases). The V gene lost 3 bases and the J gene lost 7 bases, with 12 bases spanning the gap. The CDR3 contains 12 residues. Germline CDR1 reads SQVTM; CDR2 reads ANQGSEA. The CDR3 sequence: CSVDQRGSGYTF. CDR3 DNA sequence: TGCAGCGTTGATCAGAGGGGGTCTGGCTACACCTTC.